This T cell receptor (beta chain) stems from a study of cytomegalovirus exposure and HLA in healthy donors. Measured with immunoSEQ multiplex PCR; TCRdb has only the in-frame clones, and not every one. The sample includes 100,000 to 150,000 clones, 90% to 95% of them seen just once. CDR1 and CDR2 (germline): SNHLY, FYNNEI. This CDR3 is 15 amino acids long. Trimming took 2 bases from V and 1 from J; bases not matched to a gene: 4. Overall study findings and caveats: A subsequent analysis found that TCR clusters from the first cohort also tended to co-occur in the roughly 120 validation repertoires, with about 94% of cluster scores above 0. A classifier reportedly called cytomegalovirus status with high sensitivity and specificity.

Note on this clone: As yet, its antigen is unknown.

The chain combines TRBV2 with TRBJ2-7; 8 nucleotides align to TRBD2. This sequence originates from a woman between 18 and 30 years old in good health and CMV-seronegative. The source material was PBMCs. CDR3: CASSESAGVSYEQYF. CDR3 DNA: TGTGCCAGCAGTGAATCAGCGGGAGTTTCCTACGAGCAGTACTTC. Full variable domain (missing parts from reference TRBV2 and TRBJ2-7): EPEVTQTPSHQVTQMGQEVILRCVPISNHLYFYWYRQILGQKVEFLVSFYNNEISEKSEIFDDQFSVERPDGSNFTLKIRSTKLEDSAMYFCASSESAGVSYEQYFGPGTRLTVT.